This T cell receptor (beta chain) was sequenced in a study of blood T cell repertoires in COVID-19. Study-wide context: From T cells, B-cell-depleted T cells, or PBMCs came the material, which was cDNA or gDNA.

This clone was detected only once. This CDR3 is 15 amino acids long. With 5 bases clipped from V and 7 bases from J, the junction kept 10 bases outside the gene matches. The germline gives CDR1 SGHVS, CDR2 FNYEAQ. Per the original data handling: Researchers report that nucleated cell counts were estimated from reference gene primer amplification. Repertoires were generated with immunoSEQ multiplex PCR, while TCRdb's copy carries only in-frame clones and drops some. That table gives V, J and clone size, and the DNA gave D and trimming. The data show approximately 260,000 clones, 80% to 90% seen once. Seattle patients were enrolled during active infection and followed longitudinally.

This sequence joins TRBV7-6 and TRBJ2-1; 8 bases line up with TRBD2. This TCR derives from a woman in her seventies with COVID-19, enrolled during active disease. The sample taken for sequencing was peripheral blood. This chain's CDR3 is CASSPLREGTNEQFF. The CDR3 coding sequence is TGTGCCAGCAGCCCCCTCCGGGAGGGAACAAATGAGCAGTTCTTC.